This TCR beta chain was profiled in a study of blood T cell repertoires in COVID-19 (dated by TCRdb to 2020 to 2022). Background on the whole study: The collaborator samples originated in the United States, Italy and Spain and spanned the acute and convalescent phases of COVID-19. The material from the prospective study consisted of cDNA or gDNA derived from T cells, B-cell-depleted T cells, or PBMCs. The dataset comprised deeply sampled blood TCRbeta repertoires from subjects exposed to, actively infected with, or recovered from COVID-19. The repertoires were released in a freely available public database meant as a resource for research on the immune response to SARS-CoV-2. Samples were obtained from the ongoing ImmuneRACE study (first 160 participants) and from about 1,300 subjects provided by 6 global collaborators. A de-identified subject ID, COVID-19 status, age in years and sex were almost always included in the sample metadata. Where HLA class I and class II types were available, the types were taken from metadata supplied by the sample provider, not from assay-based typing. The paper's findings and limits, for the study overall: The amount of clinical and demographic metadata varied by source and participant and was provided uncurated.

Each collaborating institution followed its own protocols to collect whole blood in K2EDTA tubes. Collaborator samples were shipped for TCRbeta analysis as frozen whole blood, isolated PBMCs, or DNA extracted from either sample type. TCRbeta CDR3 regions were amplified from genomic DNA using the immunoSEQ Assay, a bias-controlled multiplex PCR. Per the authors' processing: Nucleated cell counts per sample were estimated from amplification of reference gene primers within the assay. To quantify the absolute abundance of each unique TCRbeta CDR3 rearrangement, sequence reads were collapsed and filtered. For each sample, productive Simpson clonality was calculated by taking the square root of Simpson's diversity index across productive rearrangements. The source is immuneACCESS, and TCRdb retained only in-frame sequences with V and J called. Part of the clones is not carried over; for the studies checked, unresolved V genes explain less than half of this, and the remainder is unexplained. V and J calls and clone size follow that table, whereas D and trimming were derived from the DNA. The table for this sample lists 270,000 or so clones; 80% to 90% of them were counted only once. Approximately 4.3% of the sample is taken by the ten largest.

Comment on this clone: The antigen this receptor binds is unknown. No much larger clonotype is one base removed from it; base qualities were not supplied.

The germline V gene sets CDR1 to SQVTM and CDR2 to ANQGSEA. Inclusive of the bounding cysteine and phenylalanine, the CDR3 is 15 residues long. This entry keeps only the CDR3 DNA: 45 bases, framed from base 1. The junction carries 15 bases between V and J, which are trimmed by 0 bases and 4 bases respectively. The clonotype was recovered from a man aged 40-50 years with acute or convalescent COVID-19. Sequencing was performed on peripheral blood. The V and J genes are TRBV29-1 and TRBJ1-2; no D gene can be assigned with confidence. The bases are TGCAGCGTTGAAGACACAGTGGGAGCCTCCTATGGCTACACCTTC. Its coded protein is CSVEDTVGASYGYTF.